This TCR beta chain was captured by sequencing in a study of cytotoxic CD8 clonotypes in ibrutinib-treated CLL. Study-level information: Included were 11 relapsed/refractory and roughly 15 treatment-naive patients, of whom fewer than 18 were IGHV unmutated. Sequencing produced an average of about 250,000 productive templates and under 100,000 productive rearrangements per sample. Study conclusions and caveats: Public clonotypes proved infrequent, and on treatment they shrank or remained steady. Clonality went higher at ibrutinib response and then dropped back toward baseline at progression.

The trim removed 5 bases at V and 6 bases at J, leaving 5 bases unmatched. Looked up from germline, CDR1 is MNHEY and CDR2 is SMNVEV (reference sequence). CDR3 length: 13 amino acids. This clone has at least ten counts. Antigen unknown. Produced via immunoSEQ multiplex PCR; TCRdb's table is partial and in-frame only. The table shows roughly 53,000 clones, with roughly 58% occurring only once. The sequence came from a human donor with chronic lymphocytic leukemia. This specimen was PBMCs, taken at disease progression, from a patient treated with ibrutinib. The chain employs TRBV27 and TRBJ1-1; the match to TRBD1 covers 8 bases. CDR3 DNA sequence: TGTGCCAGCAGTACCTCAGGGGGCCCTGAAGCTTTCTTT. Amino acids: CASSTSGGPEAFF.